This passage covers 13 T cell receptor beta chains from one sample sequenced in a study of tumor-infiltrating lymphocytes in primary liver carcinoma. Total RNA amounting to roughly 480 ng was the source from which TCR beta cDNA was made with a constant-region primer. What produced the TCR beta libraries was three nested multiplex PCR rounds using slightly modified ARM-PCR. A C-beta reverse primer was combined with TRBV1-TRBV30 forward primers in the first two PCR rounds, and each round had roughly 11 cycles. TCRdb reprocessed the multiplex PCR reads via MiXCR and lists one record per CDR3 protein. The data hold roughly 190,000 distinct CDR3 sequences, with 70% to 90% observed a single time. DNA and RNA were both co-extracted from 20-30 mg of bulk tissue that had not been sorted. Sequencing input: tumor tissue from primary liver carcinoma. These receptor sequences come from a middle-aged man with primary liver carcinoma and hepatitis B virus infection.

A single count supports this clonotype. The junction and the germline gene differ at one end; a read error may be behind it. V is TRBV11-2 and J is TRBJ2-3, with TRBD2 matching 8 bases. CDR3 length: 14 residues. The V gene's germline CDR1 is SGHAT and CDR2 FQNNGV. This chain's CDR3 is CASNDSGIYRYAVF. In DNA, the CDR3 is TGTGCCAGCAACGATAGCGGGATTTACAGATACGCAGTATTT.

As for this clonotype: The junction does not match germline at one end; this may be a read error. The rearrangement links TRBV6-6 to TRBJ2-2; tentatively, D is TRBD1 or TRBD2 (5 bases each). The CDR3 runs 14 residues. CDR1 and CDR2 from the germline V gene are MNHNY and SVGAGI (reference sequence). This CDR3 reads CAISVDRGTGDLFF. CDR3 sequence (DNA): TGTGCCATCTCCGTGGACCGAGGGACCGGGGACCTGTTTTTT.

For this clonotype: A much larger clone differs by one base, so this may be a read error. For the CDR3, the DNA is TGTGTCAGCATAAAACCACCCGGGACCGGGGAGCTGTTTTTT. This sequence encodes CVSIKPPGTGELFF. The chain is built from TRBV2 and TRBJ2-2; D remains unclear. Germline CDR1 and CDR2: SNHLY and FYNNEI. CDR3 length: 14 residues.

Remarks on this clonotype: Compared with germline, one end of the junction differs, possibly owing to a read error. The genes are TRBV4-2 and TRBJ2-7, with TRBD2 matching 7 bases. Germline CDR1 reads LGHNA; CDR2 reads YNFKEQ. The CDR3 has 16 amino acids. CDR3 bases: TGTGCCGGCAGCCAAGAGGCTAGCGGCCCCTCCTACGAGCAATACTTC. This translates into CAGSQEASGPSYEQYF.

This clonotype was seen once. Its ends do not fully match the called genes, so a read error is possible. This chain joins TRBV19 and TRBJ2-1, with 7 bases matching TRBD1. The CDR3 covers 15 residues. Per the germline V gene, CDR1 is LNHDA and CDR2 is SQIVND (reference sequence). CDR3 bases: TGTGCCAGTAGTTCCGGGACAGCTGCTACTCATGAGCAGCTCTTC. Translating gives CASSSGTAATHEQLF.

By share, this clonotype ranks as medium-sized (0.01 to 0.1%). This chain joins TRBV11-2 and TRBJ2-7; D is ambiguous. CDR1 and CDR2 (germline): SGHAT, FQNNGV. The germline V and J ends were trimmed by 3 bases and 7 bases, with 19 bases remaining between them. CDR3 length: 15 amino acids. The DNA for the CDR3 is TGTGCCAGCAGCTTGGGAACAAGGCCTACGGAAGAGCAGTACTTC. Translated: CASSLGTRPTEEQYF. Full variable domain (rest looked up from reference TRBV11-2 and TRBJ2-7): EAGVAQSPRYKIIEKRQSVAFWCNPISGHATLYWYQQILGQGPKLLIQFQNNGVVDDSQLPKDRFSAERLKGVDSTLKIQPAKLEDSAVYLCASSLGTRPTEEQYFGPGTRLTVT.

The chain couples TRBV28 to TRBJ2-3; D could derive from TRBD1 or TRBD2 (5 bases each). The CDR3 loop spans 14 amino acids. CDR1 and CDR2 from the germline V gene are MDHEN and SYDVKM. Trimming stripped 9 bases from V and 1 base from J, with 14 bases between. CDR3 sequence: CASCPGRGTDTQYF. The CDR3 DNA follows: TGTGCCAGTTGCCCGGGACGGGGCACAGATACGCAGTATTTT.

As for this clonotype: A clone one base away is much larger, so this may be a read error. This chain joins TRBV28 and TRBJ2-5, with D perhaps given as TRBD1 or TRBD2 (7 bases each). Germline values: CDR1 MDHEN, CDR2 SYDVKM. This CDR3 region has 13 residues. V lost 9 bases to trimming and J lost 6 bases, with 17 bases between them. CDR3 in DNA: TGTGCCAGGAGCCCAGGGGGAGGGAAGACCCAGTACTTC. Its protein is CARSPGGGKTQYF.

CDR3 protein: CTNSSYGLAGEQETQYF. CDR3 DNA sequence: TGCACCAACAGCTCCTACGGACTAGCGGGAGAGCAAGAGACCCAGTACTTC. The J gene is TRBJ2-5, the V gene TRBV5-1, with 13 positions matching TRBD2. The germline gives CDR1 SGHRS, CDR2 YFSETQ. The CDR3 is 17 residues long.

J is TRBJ2-5 and V is TRBV4-2; 8 bases are a match to TRBD2. The end of the DNA aligns better with TRBJ2-1, so the J call may be wrong. Per germline, CDR1 LGHNA and CDR2 YNFKEQ. There are 19 residues in the CDR3. The CDR3 region has the DNA TGTGCCAGCAACCCCAGTTGGACTAGCCTAGCGGCCTTTGGAGAGACTCAGTTCTTC. Translated: CASNPSWTSLAAFGETQFF.

In its sample, this clonotype was seen once. A read error may produce the germline difference seen at one junction end. The chain couples TRBV5-1 to TRBJ2-1; 8 bases align to TRBD2. This CDR3 is 14 amino acids long. Per the germline V gene, CDR1 is SGHRS and CDR2 is YFSETQ. CDR3 in DNA: TGCACCAGCAGCCTGGCGGGGGGATACATAGAGCAGTCCTTC. This codes for CTSSLAGGYIEQSF.

Of note for this clonotype: The junction shows a germline mismatch at one end, possibly a read error. The chain joins TRBV4-3 to TRBJ2-2; TRBD2 matches at 10 bases. The CDR3 runs 18 residues. CDR1 is LGHNA, CDR2 YSLEER, per germline. CDR3 protein: CASRQAPWGAGGPGELFF. As DNA, the CDR3 is TGTGCCAGCAGGCAAGCCCCTTGGGGAGCGGGGGGGCCCGGGGAGCTGTTTTTT.

This clonotype was seen a few times. A much larger clone lies one base from this, so it may be a read error. The chain carries TRBV28 and TRBJ1-2; D is undetermined. Per germline, CDR1 MDHEN and CDR2 SYDVKM. This CDR3 spans 13 amino acids. CDR3 region: CTSSFSENYGYTF. CDR3 coding DNA: TGTACCAGCAGTTTTTCGGAGAACTATGGCTACACCTTC.